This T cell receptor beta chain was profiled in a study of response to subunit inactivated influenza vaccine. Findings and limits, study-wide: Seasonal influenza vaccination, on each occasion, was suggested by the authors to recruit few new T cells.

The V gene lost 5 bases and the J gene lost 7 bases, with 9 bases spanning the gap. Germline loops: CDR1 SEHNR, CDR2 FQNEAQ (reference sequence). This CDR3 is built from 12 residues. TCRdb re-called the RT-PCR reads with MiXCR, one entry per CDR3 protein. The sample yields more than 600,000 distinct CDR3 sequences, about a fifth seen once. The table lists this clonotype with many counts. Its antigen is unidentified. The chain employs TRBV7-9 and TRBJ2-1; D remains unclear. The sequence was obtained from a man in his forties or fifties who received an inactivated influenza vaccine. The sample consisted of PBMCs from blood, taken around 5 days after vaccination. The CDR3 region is CASSLSLNEQFF. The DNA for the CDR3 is TGTGCCAGCAGCCTGAGTCTAAATGAGCAGTTCTTC.